This paragraph covers one TCR beta chain sequence. Its antigen is not identified. This entry belongs to a study of T cells expressing NK-cell markers. Study information: According to the study, TCR beta repertoires originated from sorted CD3+CD56+NKG2C+, CD3+CD56+NKG2C- and CD3+CD56-NKG2C+ T cells. Seven of the eight sequenced donors were classified as HCMV-seropositive, and one was classified as seronegative. Study results and limitations: The CD3+CD56-NKG2C+ fraction was also led by these clonotypes in several donors.

TCRdb reprocessed the 5' RACE reads, keeping one entry per CDR3 protein, no DNA. The sample's table shows roughly 390,000 distinct CDR3 sequences. The source is a woman aged 50 to 60 in good health. The sample comprised blood T cells: a sorted CD56 or NKG2C T cell subset, CD4+ or CD8+ T cells, or bulk PBMC T cells (not recorded which).

The CDR3 region is CASSPWETSDSDTQYF. V gene TRBV3-1 combines with J gene TRBJ2-3; no DNA is available, so the TRBD2 call from TCRdb remains unchecked. The CDR3 consists of 16 residues. Germline V lookup: CDR1 LGHDT, CDR2 YNNKEL (reference sequence).